A single sample gave rise to the 9 T cell receptor beta chains below, sequenced in a study of neurological immune-mediated disorders. In TCRdb, the 5' RACE reads were re-called with MiXCR into one record per CDR3 protein. Of about 80,000 distinct CDR3 sequences listed, approximately 6% were seen once; the top ten hold over 6.5%. This sample's time point: longitudinal time-point 2. The specimen sequenced was PBMCs. Receptors were obtained from a woman between 55 and 75 years old with multiple sclerosis.

This clonotype was observed at least ten times. V usage is TRBV5-1 and J usage is TRBJ2-6, with TRBD1 matching 7 bases. Germline assignment: CDR1 SGHRS and CDR2 YFSETQ. The CDR3 runs 16 residues. V trimming: 3 bases; J trimming: 3 bases; junction bases outside the gene matches: 6. The CDR3 nucleotides read TGCGCCAGCAGCTCCACAGGGGCCAGTGGGGCCAACGTCCTGACTTTC. Translated, it gives CASSSTGASGANVLTF.

This clonotype was recorded at least ten times. The rearrangement links TRBV6-6 to TRBJ2-1, with D uncertain. V was cut by 7 bases and J by 5 bases, with 3 bases left in between. Germline values: CDR1 MNHNY, CDR2 SVGAGI (reference sequence). The CDR3 spans 10 residues. The DNA for the CDR3 is TGTGCCAGCACCGACAATGAGCAGTTCTTC. This codes for CASTDNEQFF.

This clonotype was seen repeatedly, ten times or more. The chain has TRBV5-1 and TRBJ2-6; TRBD2 is a possible D gene (5 bases). CDR3 length equals 15 residues. V was pared by 4 bases and J by 0 bases, with 8 bases between. Germline loops: CDR1 SGHRS, CDR2 YFSETQ. The CDR3 here is CASSPTSSGANVLTF. CDR3 bases: TGCGCCAGCAGCCCAACTAGCTCTGGGGCCAACGTCCTGACTTTC.

This clonotype has ten or more counts. The V gene is TRBV2, the J gene TRBJ1-1, with D perhaps matching TRBD1 (6 bases). Germline V CDR1 and CDR2: SNHLY, FYNNEI. The ends were cut back, 3 bases at V and 0 bases at J, with 11 bases in the middle. This CDR3 contains 15 residues. The CDR3 loop is CASSDNRVVNTEAFF. The CDR3 nucleotides are TGTGCCAGCAGTGACAACAGGGTAGTGAACACTGAAGCTTTCTTT. The variable domain in full, with the rest retrieved from reference TRBV2 and TRBJ1-1, is EPEVTQTPSHQVTQMGQEVILRCVPISNHLYFYWYRQILGQKVEFLVSFYNNEISEKSEIFDDQFSVERPDGSNFTLKIRSTKLEDSAMYFCASSDNRVVNTEAFFGQGTRLTVV.

There are many counts of this clonotype. The chain joins TRBV4-2 to TRBJ2-1; D is unclear. Trimming removed 0 bases from V and 7 bases from J, with 7 bases in between. The germline V gene has CDR1 LGHNA and CDR2 YNFKEQ. CDR3 length: 13 amino acids. Here the CDR3 DNA reads TGTGCCAGCAGCCAAGATGTGTGGAATGAGCAGTTCTTC. Translated: CASSQDVWNEQFF.

This clonotype came up many times. V gene TRBV20-1 combines with J gene TRBJ2-6, with D perhaps TRBD1 (6 bases). V lost 5 bases and J 2 bases, leaving 13 bases between the germline ends. The CDR3 consists of 15 residues. CDR1 is DFQATT and CDR2 is SNEGSKA in the germline V gene (reference sequence). CDR3 bases: TGCAGTGCTGGGGGCAGCCACACTGGGGCCAACGTCCTGACTTTC. It encodes CSAGGSHTGANVLTF.

This clonotype was counted ten times or more. The CDR3 DNA is TGTGCCAGCACTCTGTCTAGCGGGGGGTGGGAGACCCAGTACTTC. Translating gives CASTLSSGGWETQYF. The V call is TRBV6-2 or TRBV6-3, the J call TRBJ2-5; 11 nucleotides agree with TRBD2. The germline gives CDR1 MNHEY, CDR2 SVGEGT. The CDR3 sequence is 15 residues long. The trim removed 7 bases at V and 5 bases at J, leaving 9 bases unmatched.

This chain joins TRBV6-5 and TRBJ2-1, with D tentatively TRBD1 (5 bases). The CDR3 sequence is 15 residues long. Germline CDR1 and CDR2: MNHEY and SVGAGI. Trimming cost V 0 bases and J 4 bases, with 10 bases left between them. This CDR3 reads CASSYSGQGYNEQFF. The CDR3 nucleotides read TGTGCCAGCAGTTACTCGGGGCAGGGTTACAATGAGCAGTTCTTC.

The sample holds many counts of this clonotype. The rearrangement links TRBV6-6 to TRBJ1-2, with 8 bases that match TRBD1. Germline CDR1 is MNHNY and CDR2 is SVGAGI (reference sequence). This CDR3 is 14 amino acids long. V shed 4 bases and J 6 bases; nucleotides not matched to a gene: 7. As DNA, the CDR3 is TGTGCCAGCAGTTGGGACAGGACGAGGGATGGCTACACCTTC. It translates to CASSWDRTRDGYTF.